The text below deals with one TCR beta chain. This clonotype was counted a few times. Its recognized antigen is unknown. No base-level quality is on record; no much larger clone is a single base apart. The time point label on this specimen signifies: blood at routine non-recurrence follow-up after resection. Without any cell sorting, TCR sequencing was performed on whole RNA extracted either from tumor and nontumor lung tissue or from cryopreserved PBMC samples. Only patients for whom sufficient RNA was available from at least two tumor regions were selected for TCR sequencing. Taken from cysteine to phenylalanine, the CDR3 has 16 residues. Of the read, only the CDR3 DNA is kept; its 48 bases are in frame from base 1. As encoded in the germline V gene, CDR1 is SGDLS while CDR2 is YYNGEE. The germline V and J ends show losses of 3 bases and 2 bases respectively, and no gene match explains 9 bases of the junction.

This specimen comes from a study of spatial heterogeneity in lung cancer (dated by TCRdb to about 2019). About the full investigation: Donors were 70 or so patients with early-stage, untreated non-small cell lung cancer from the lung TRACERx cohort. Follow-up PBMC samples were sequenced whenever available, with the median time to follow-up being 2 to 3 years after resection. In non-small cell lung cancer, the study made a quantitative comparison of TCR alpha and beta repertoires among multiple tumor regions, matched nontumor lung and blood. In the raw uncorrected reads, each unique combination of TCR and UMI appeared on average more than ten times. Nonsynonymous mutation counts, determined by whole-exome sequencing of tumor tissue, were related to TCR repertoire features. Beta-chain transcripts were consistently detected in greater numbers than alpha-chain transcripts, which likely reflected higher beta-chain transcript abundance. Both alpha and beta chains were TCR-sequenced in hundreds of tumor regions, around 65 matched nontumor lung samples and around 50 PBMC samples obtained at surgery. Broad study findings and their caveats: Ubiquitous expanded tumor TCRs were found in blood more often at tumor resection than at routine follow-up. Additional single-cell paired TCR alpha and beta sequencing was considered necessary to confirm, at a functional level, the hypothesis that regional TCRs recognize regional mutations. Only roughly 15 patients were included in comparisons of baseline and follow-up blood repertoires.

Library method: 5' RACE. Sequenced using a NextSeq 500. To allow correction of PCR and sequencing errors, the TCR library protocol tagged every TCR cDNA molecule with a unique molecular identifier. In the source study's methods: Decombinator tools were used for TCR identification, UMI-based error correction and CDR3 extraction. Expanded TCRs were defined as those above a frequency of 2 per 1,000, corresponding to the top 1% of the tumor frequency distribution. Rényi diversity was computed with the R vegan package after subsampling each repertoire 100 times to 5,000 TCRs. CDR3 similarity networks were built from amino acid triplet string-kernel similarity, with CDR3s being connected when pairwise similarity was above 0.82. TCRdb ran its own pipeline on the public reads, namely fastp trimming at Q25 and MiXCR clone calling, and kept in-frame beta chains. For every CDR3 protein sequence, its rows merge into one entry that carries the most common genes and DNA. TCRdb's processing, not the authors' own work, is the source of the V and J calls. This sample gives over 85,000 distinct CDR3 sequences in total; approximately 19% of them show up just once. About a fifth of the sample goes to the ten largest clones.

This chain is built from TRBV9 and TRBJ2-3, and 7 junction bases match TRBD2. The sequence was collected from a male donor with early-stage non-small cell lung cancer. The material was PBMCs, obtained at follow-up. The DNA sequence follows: TGTGCCAGCAGCGCCGGACTAGTTCGTCTCACAGATACGCAGTATTTT. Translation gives CASSAGLVRLTDTQYF.